These T cell receptor beta chains were read from a single sample in a study of Graves' ophthalmopathy and Graves' hyperthyroidism. MiXCR, applied by TCRdb to the multiplex PCR reads, yields one record per CDR3 protein. The sample lists 300,000 or so distinct CDR3 sequences; about a sixth were seen once. The sequenced material came from peripheral blood. The receptors come from an adult man with Graves' ophthalmopathy. Both conserved end residues are part of each CDR3. D genes are given only for firm matches. The size field is filled for only some rows; it gives once, few, many or a size class.

TGCAGTGCTAGAGATGGGAACACCGGGGAGCTGTTTTTT	CSARDGNTGELFF	many	TRBV20-1	TRBJ2-2	NA
TGTGCCAGCTCACCGGTTCATATAAGCGGGAGGGCCGCTTCAGAAGAGACCCAGTACTTC	CASSPVHISGRAASEETQYF	few	TRBV11-2	TRBJ2-5	TRBD2
TGTGCCAGCAGGATGGGCCCCTACCCTCAGCCCCAGCATTTT	CASRMGPYPQPQHF	many	TRBV28	TRBJ1-5	NA
TGTGCCAGCAGCCAAGTCCACTATGGCTACACCTTC	CASSQVHYGYTF	many	TRBV7-2	TRBJ1-2	NA
TGTGCCAGCAGTTTGGGGATTGGATCCCGCTCCTACGAGCAGTACTTC	CASSLGIGSRSYEQYF	many	TRBV12-3/TRBV12-4	TRBJ2-7	NA
TGTGCCAGCAGTTTACACAGGTTACCAAATTCACCCCTCCACTTT	CASSLHRLPNSPLHF	many	TRBV27	TRBJ1-6	NA
TGTGCCAGCAGCTTCGGTGACAGGGAGTATGACGAGCAGTACTTC	CASSFGDREYDEQYF	many	TRBV7-8	TRBJ2-7	TRBD1
TGTGCCAGCAGCCCCCTTCGGAGAGCTAGCGGGAGTTCGAACATTCAGTACTTC	CASSPLRRASGSSNIQYF	many	TRBV7-8	TRBJ2-4	TRBD2
TGTGCCAGCAGCTCCGGGGGAGGGGGAACGGTCCCCTACGAGCAGTACTTC	CASSSGGGGTVPYEQYF	NA	TRBV12-3/TRBV12-4	TRBJ2-7	NA
TGTGCCAGCAGTGAAACTAGCGGGAGTTCGGACGAGCAGTACTTC	CASSETSGSSDEQYF	few	TRBV6-1	TRBJ2-7	TRBD2
TGTGCCAGCAGCCGACGATCAGGGCTTATGACCCAGTACTTC	CASSRRSGLMTQYF	many	TRBV28	TRBJ2-5	NA
TGTGCCAGCAGAGTAGACACGATCAATGAGCAGTTCTTC	CASRVDTINEQFF	many	TRBV25-1	TRBJ2-1	NA
TGCAGTGCTATGAGACTAGCGGGTACAGAGACCCAGTACTTC	CSAMRLAGTETQYF	many	TRBV20-1	TRBJ2-5	TRBD2
TGTGCCAGCAGCGGGACAGTGACCAATTCACCCCTCCACTTT	CASSGTVTNSPLHF	many	TRBV7-2	TRBJ1-6	TRBD1
TGTGCCAGCAGGCGGGACAGGGAGCGCGCGAACACTGAAGCTTTCTTT	CASRRDRERANTEAFF	many	TRBV6-1	TRBJ1-1	TRBD1
TGCGCCAGCAGCCGGACAGGGGAAAACACCGGGGAGCTGTTTTTT	CASSRTGENTGELFF	many	TRBV5-1	TRBJ2-2	TRBD1
TGTGCCAGCAGCCCAATGGGAAGGGCTAGCGGGAGATACGAGCAGTACTTC	CASSPMGRASGRYEQYF	few	TRBV3-1	TRBJ2-7	TRBD2
TGTGCCAGCAGCTTCGGACAGGGTACGTGGGAGAACACTGAAGCTTTCTTT	CASSFGQGTWENTEAFF	many	TRBV5-6	TRBJ1-1	TRBD1
TGTGCCAGCAGCTCCTCAATGACCTCCTACGAGCAGTACTTC	CASSSSMTSYEQYF	many	TRBV7-2	TRBJ2-7	NA
TGTGCCAGCAGTTACAAAGGACACTCTACCTACGAGCAGTACTTC	CASSYKGHSTYEQYF	few	TRBV6-2/TRBV6-3	TRBJ2-7	NA
TGCGCCAGCAGCTCCCCTGAAGTCCAAGAGACCCAGTACTTC	CASSSPEVQETQYF	many	TRBV5-1	TRBJ2-5	NA
TGTGCCTGGAGTGTACGCAGGGGTTGGGCTCAGCCCCAGCATTTT	CAWSVRRGWAQPQHF	many	TRBV30	TRBJ1-5	NA
TGCAGTGCCGTTCGAAGCCGGGCGAACACTGAAGCTTTCTTT	CSAVRSRANTEAFF	many	TRBV20-1	TRBJ1-1	NA
TGTGCCACCAGTTCCGTTGACCAAGCCTACAATGAGCAGTTCTTC	CATSSVDQAYNEQFF	many	TRBV24-1	TRBJ2-1	NA
TGTGCCATCAGGAACCAAGAGACCCAGTACTTC	CAIRNQETQYF	NA	TRBV10-3	TRBJ2-5	NA